This entry lists 13 T cell receptor beta chains sequenced from one sample in a study of cytomegalovirus exposure and HLA in healthy donors. Primers included in the PCR were 60 Vbeta and 13 Jbeta primers. Libraries were prepared by immunoSEQ multiplex PCR; TCRdb keeps only in-frame clonotypes and omits some of them. The table lists more than 95,000 clones, about 81% of them singletons. Sequenced sample: PBMCs. The receptors come from a woman aged 25 to 39 in good health and CMV-seronegative.

The chain links TRBV10-3 to TRBJ1-5; D remains unclear. The germline gives CDR1 ENHRY, CDR2 SYGVKD. The V and J ends lost 7 bases and 2 bases respectively, with 9 bases between them. The length of the CDR3 is 13 residues. CDR3 DNA sequence: TGTGCCATCACCGCTGCAGGCAATCAGCCCCAGCATTTT. It encodes CAITAAGNQPQHF.

The chain couples TRBV19 to TRBJ1-2; D uncertain. The germline V gene has CDR1 LNHDA and CDR2 SQIVND (reference sequence). Trimming removed 7 bases at V and 3 bases at J, with 12 bases between. CDR3 length: 13 residues. The CDR3 spells CASKFGSDYGYTF. DNA of the CDR3: TGTGCCAGTAAATTTGGAAGCGACTATGGCTACACCTTC.

V usage is TRBV9 and J usage is TRBJ2-2; TRBD2 matches 8 bases. Germline V gene sequence: CDR1 SGDLS, CDR2 YYNGEE. With 2 bases clipped from V and 4 bases from J, the junction kept 4 bases outside the gene matches. The CDR3 is made up of 15 amino acids. The chain's CDR3 is CASSVTSGTTGELFF. CDR3 nucleotides: TGTGCCAGCAGCGTTACTAGCGGCACCACCGGGGAGCTGTTTTTT.

The chain has TRBV7-2 and TRBJ2-7; TRBD2 agrees at 8 bases. Germline values: CDR1 SGHTA, CDR2 FQGNSA. This CDR3 contains 14 residues. J gave up 6 bases and V 5 bases, and 9 bases lay outside the gene matches. The CDR3 bases are TGTGCCAGCAGCCCTAGCGGGCGTAATGGCGAGCAGTACTTC. Its translation is CASSPSGRNGEQYF. The whole variable domain, remainder taken from reference TRBV7-2 and TRBJ2-7, is GAGVSQSPSNKVTEKGKDVELRCDPISGHTALYWYRQSLGQGLEFLIYFQGNSAPDKSGLPSDRFSAERTGGSVSTLTIQRTQQEDSAVYLCASSPSGRNGEQYFGPGTRLTVT.

The chain carries TRBV5-1 and TRBJ2-5; 7 bases agree with TRBD2. Losses at the gene ends were 0 bases for V and 4 bases for J; bases not matched to a gene: 6. CDR1 is SGHRS and CDR2 is YFSETQ in the germline V gene. The CDR3 loop spans 15 amino acids. The CDR3 here is CASSLGGGPVETQYF. Written as DNA, the CDR3 is TGCGCCAGCAGCTTGGGGGGAGGGCCCGTAGAGACCCAGTACTTC.

The chain has TRBV5-1 and TRBJ1-3, with 7 bases that match TRBD1. The CDR3 spans 15 residues. Germline-derived CDR1 and CDR2 are SGHRS and YFSETQ. Trimming took 0 bases from V and 0 from J; bases not matched to a gene: 0. CDR3 loop: CASSLGTGSGNTIYF. CDR3 nucleotide sequence: TGCGCCAGCAGCTTGGGGACAGGCTCTGGAAACACCATATATTTT.

The V call is TRBV28, the J call TRBJ1-5, with D unresolved. The germline V gene encodes CDR1 MDHEN and CDR2 SYDVKM. There are 12 residues in the CDR3. The ends were cut back, 6 bases at V and 5 bases at J, with 8 bases in the middle. CDR3 sequence: CASRLPYQPQHF. CDR3 in DNA: TGTGCCAGCAGACTACCTTATCAGCCCCAGCATTTT.

The rearrangement uses TRBV9 and TRBJ1-1; D possibly corresponds to TRBD1 (6 bases). The CDR3 is 12 amino acids. Germline CDR1 reads SGDLS; CDR2 reads YYNGEE. V lost 4 bases and J 7 bases, leaving 11 bases between the germline ends. The CDR3 is CASSTPGVEAFF. The CDR3 nucleotides are TGTGCCAGCAGCACCCCAGGGGTTGAAGCTTTCTTT.

This clone is labeled as medium-sized. The J gene is TRBJ2-7, the V gene TRBV20-1; 7 nucleotides align to TRBD1. Germline values: CDR1 DFQATT, CDR2 SNEGSKA (reference sequence). J gave up 10 bases and V 2 bases, and 5 bases lay outside the gene matches. The CDR3 has 11 residues. The CDR3 nucleotides are TGCAGTGCTAGAATAGACAGGGATCAGTACTTC. Translation: CSARIDRDQYF.

The chain has TRBV18 and TRBJ2-3; D is possibly TRBD2 (7 bases). The length of the CDR3 is 16 residues. The V gene's germline CDR1 is KGHSH and CDR2 LQKENI. Trimming pared 3 bases from V and 2 bases from J, leaving 15 bases between. CDR3 residues: CASSPGLGGATDTQYF. For the CDR3, the DNA is TGTGCCAGCTCACCGGGCCTGGGGGGGGCCACAGATACGCAGTATTTT.

The chain combines TRBV11-3 with TRBJ2-1; D is undetermined. Per the germline V gene, CDR1 is SGHNT and CDR2 is YENEEA. CDR3 length: 13 amino acids. Trimming took 1 base from V and 6 from J, leaving 7 bases between them. Here the CDR3 reads CASSLGRPNEQFF. Here the CDR3 DNA reads TGTGCCAGCAGCTTAGGCAGGCCCAATGAGCAGTTCTTC.

This clone has just a few counts. V gene TRBV2 combines with J gene TRBJ2-7; weak D call: TRBD1 (6 bases). The germline CDR1 and CDR2 sequences are SNHLY and FYNNEI. The V end was cut by 5 bases, the J end by 2 bases, with 16 bases between. There are 15 residues in the CDR3. DNA of the CDR3: TGTGCCAGCAGTTTAAGAGCAGGGACAACCTACGAGCAGTACTTC. It translates to CASSLRAGTTYEQYF.

The chain joins TRBV10-2 to TRBJ1-3; D is possibly TRBD1 (5 bases). This CDR3 has 14 amino acids. V was trimmed by 3 bases and J by 1 base, leaving 7 bases between them. The germline gives CDR1 WSHSY, CDR2 SAAADI. In DNA form, the CDR3 reads TGCGCCAGCAGTGACAGGGCATCTGGAAACACCATATATTTT. Translating it yields CASSDRASGNTIYF.